What follows are 18 T cell receptor beta chains derived from one specimen sequenced in a study of T cell changes during pregnancy in multiple sclerosis. Assay used: immunoSEQ multiplex PCR; TCRdb lists only in-frame clones, some missing. The repertoire holds about 51,000 clones, with 93% as singletons. The specimen comprised peripheral blood, sampled in the second trimester of pregnancy. The receptor source for this set is a female donor with multiple sclerosis, enrolled in a pregnancy study.

The chain has TRBV28 and TRBJ2-3; 9 bases align to TRBD2. The trim removed 7 bases at V and 6 bases at J, leaving 14 bases unmatched. The CDR3 has 16 amino acids. Looked up from germline, CDR1 is MDHEN and CDR2 is SYDVKM. CDR3 nucleotide sequence: TGTGCCAGCATTCCCTGGGGCGGGAGGGCCTCGGATACGCAGTATTTT. Residues: CASIPWGGRASDTQYF.

This chain connects TRBV5-1 to TRBJ2-3; the D gene is possibly TRBD2 (5 bases). Germline V CDR1 and CDR2: SGHRS, YFSETQ. There are 15 residues in the CDR3. Between the trimmed V and J ends, which lost 2 bases and 2 bases, there was a span of 12 bases. The CDR3 protein is CASSFARLNTDTQYF. DNA of the CDR3: TGCGCCAGCAGCTTTGCTCGACTAAACACAGATACGCAGTATTTT.

The CDR3 region has the DNA TGTGCCAGCAGTCCAAACAGGGAAGCCCCGTATAATTCACCCCTCCACTTT. Encoded protein: CASSPNREAPYNSPLHF. The chain couples TRBV27 to TRBJ1-6, with D perhaps TRBD1 (6 bases). The length of the CDR3 is 17 residues. V was clipped by 5 bases and J by 4 bases, with 18 bases between them. The germline V gene has CDR1 MNHEY and CDR2 SMNVEV (reference sequence).

V is TRBV6-5 and J is TRBJ1-5, with a tentative D call TRBD1 (6 bases). This CDR3 contains 12 residues. Deletions cut 7 bases from V and 6 bases from J, with 10 bases between. Germline values: CDR1 MNHEY, CDR2 SVGAGI. CDR3 sequence: CASTMDSQPQHF. CDR3 DNA: TGTGCCAGCACGATGGACAGTCAGCCCCAGCATTTT.

V and J are TRBV15 and TRBJ2-7; D unclear. The V gene's germline CDR1 is LNHNV and CDR2 YYDKDF (reference sequence). The CDR3 totals 18 residues. Trimming removed 0 bases from V and 0 bases from J, with 18 bases in between. The CDR3 sequence: CATSRDLAEGLSSYEQYF. In DNA form, the CDR3 reads TGTGCCACCAGCAGAGATCTGGCGGAAGGTCTAAGCTCCTACGAGCAGTACTTC.

V gene TRBV30 combines with J gene TRBJ2-5; 10 bases are a match to TRBD2. V dropped 1 base and J dropped 2; count of bases not matched to a gene: 10. CDR1 is GTSNPN, CDR2 SVGIG, per germline (reference sequence). The CDR3 contains 17 residues. The CDR3 spells CAWSATWASGGQETQYF. Written as DNA, the CDR3 is TGTGCCTGGAGTGCCACTTGGGCTAGCGGGGGACAAGAGACCCAGTACTTC.

This clone appeared a single time. The V and J genes are TRBV28 and TRBJ2-7; D uncertain. Germline-derived CDR1 and CDR2 are MDHEN and SYDVKM. Trimming removed 6 bases from V and 2 bases from J, with 5 bases in between. There are 11 residues in the CDR3. The CDR3 protein is CASSGTYEQYF. CDR3 nucleotides: TGTGCCAGCAGCGGTACCTACGAGCAGTACTTC.

J is TRBJ2-7 and V is TRBV4-1; 7 bases agree with TRBD1. CDR3 size: 18 residues. Trimming took 0 bases from V and 0 from J; bases not matched to a gene: 11. Germline V gene lookup returns CDR1 MGHRA and CDR2 YSYEKL. The CDR3 DNA reads as TGCGCCAGCAGCCAAGAATCAGACAGGGCCGATAGCTCCTACGAGCAGTACTTC. This gives the protein CASSQESDRADSSYEQYF.

The chain carries TRBV7-9 and TRBJ2-2; the D is unclear. The CDR3 has 16 amino acids. Germline V gene sequence: CDR1 SEHNR, CDR2 FQNEAQ (reference sequence). V was cut by 1 base and J by 3 bases, with 12 bases left in between. The CDR3 spells CASSLERSRHTGELFF. The CDR3 DNA follows: TGTGCCAGCAGCTTAGAGAGGTCTCGACACACCGGGGAGCTGTTTTTT.

This chain joins TRBV6-5 and TRBJ2-7, with TRBD1 identical over 9 bases. With V trimmed by 0 bases and J by 3 bases, 3 bases remained unmatched. The V gene's germline CDR1 is MNHEY and CDR2 SVGAGI. This CDR3 spans 15 amino acids. The CDR3 sequence: CASSYSGQGYYEQYF. Here the CDR3 DNA reads TGTGCCAGCAGTTACTCGGGACAGGGCTACTACGAGCAGTACTTC.

The V gene is TRBV27, the J gene TRBJ1-5; weak D call: TRBD1 (6 bases). V was shortened by 4 bases and J by 5 bases, with 15 bases between the two germline ends. CDR1 MNHEY and CDR2 SMNVEV come from the germline V gene (reference sequence). CDR3 length: 15 residues. For the CDR3, the DNA is TGTGCCAGCAGTTCTACGGGGGGGCGTTATCAGCCCCAGCATTTT. Protein sequence: CASSSTGGRYQPQHF.

This clone showed up just a few times. The rearrangement links TRBV7-3 to TRBJ2-7; D is perhaps TRBD1 (6 bases). The length of the CDR3 is 12 residues. The V and J ends lost 5 bases and 3 bases respectively, with 8 bases between them. The germline V gene has CDR1 SGHTA and CDR2 FQGTGA. CDR3 loop: CASSVDSYEQYF. In nucleotides, the CDR3 is TGTGCCAGCAGCGTGGACAGCTACGAGCAGTACTTC.

The J gene is TRBJ2-7, the V gene TRBV23-1; D not resolved. TRBV23-1 is treated as an ORF (open reading frame) with a function not yet certain. The CDR3 has 12 amino acids. V lost 6 bases to trimming and J lost 4 bases, with 10 bases between them. The CDR3 coding sequence is TGCGCCAGCAGACTTGACACATACGAGCAGTACTTC. Translation gives CASRLDTYEQYF.

The sample holds one count of this clone. The genes are TRBV5-1 and TRBJ1-3; tentatively, D is TRBD1 (5 bases). Trimming cost V 2 bases and J 8 bases, with 17 bases left between them. This CDR3 spans 15 amino acids. In germline, CDR1 is SGHRS, CDR2 YFSETQ. As DNA, the CDR3 is TGCGCCAGCAGCTTACGGGGATTTGGAGGGGACACCATATATTTT. As protein: CASSLRGFGGDTIYF.

The genes are TRBV27 and TRBJ1-5; maybe TRBD1 (5 bases). CDR3 size: 13 residues. The germline CDR1 and CDR2 sequences are MNHEY and SMNVEV (reference sequence). V lost 8 bases, J lost 0 bases, and 8 bases lay in between. In DNA form, the CDR3 reads TGTGCCAGCGGGGGGTATAGCAATCAGCCCCAGCATTTT. Its translation is CASGGYSNQPQHF.

The rearrangement links TRBV29-1 to TRBJ2-1; possible D gene TRBD2, 6 bases. The CDR3 totals 14 residues. V lost 0 bases to trimming and J lost 9 bases, with 15 bases between them. Germline lookup yields CDR1 SQVTM and CDR2 ANQGSEA. This CDR3 is CSVEEGTGEFEQFF. The DNA for the CDR3 is TGCAGCGTTGAAGAAGGGACGGGGGAGTTTGAGCAGTTCTTC.

The V call is TRBV25-1, the J call TRBJ2-1, with 11 bases matching TRBD2. Germline V CDR1 and CDR2: MGHDK, SYGVNS. V gave up 7 bases and J gave up 2 bases; unmatched junction bases: 7. This CDR3 is 16 amino acids long. CDR3 amino acids: CASNLAGGDPYNEQFF. CDR3 coding DNA: TGTGCCAGCAATTTAGCGGGAGGGGACCCCTACAATGAGCAGTTCTTC.

The rearrangement joins TRBV7-2 to TRBJ2-5; 9 bases are shared with TRBD2. The J call may be in error: the DNA end matches TRBJ2-7 better. The CDR3 sequence is 16 residues long. Per the germline V gene, CDR1 is SGHTA and CDR2 is FQGNSA. This CDR3 is CASSSTTSGGAYEQYF. In DNA, the CDR3 is TGTGCCAGCAGCTCAACGACTAGCGGAGGGGCCTACGAGCAGTACTTC.